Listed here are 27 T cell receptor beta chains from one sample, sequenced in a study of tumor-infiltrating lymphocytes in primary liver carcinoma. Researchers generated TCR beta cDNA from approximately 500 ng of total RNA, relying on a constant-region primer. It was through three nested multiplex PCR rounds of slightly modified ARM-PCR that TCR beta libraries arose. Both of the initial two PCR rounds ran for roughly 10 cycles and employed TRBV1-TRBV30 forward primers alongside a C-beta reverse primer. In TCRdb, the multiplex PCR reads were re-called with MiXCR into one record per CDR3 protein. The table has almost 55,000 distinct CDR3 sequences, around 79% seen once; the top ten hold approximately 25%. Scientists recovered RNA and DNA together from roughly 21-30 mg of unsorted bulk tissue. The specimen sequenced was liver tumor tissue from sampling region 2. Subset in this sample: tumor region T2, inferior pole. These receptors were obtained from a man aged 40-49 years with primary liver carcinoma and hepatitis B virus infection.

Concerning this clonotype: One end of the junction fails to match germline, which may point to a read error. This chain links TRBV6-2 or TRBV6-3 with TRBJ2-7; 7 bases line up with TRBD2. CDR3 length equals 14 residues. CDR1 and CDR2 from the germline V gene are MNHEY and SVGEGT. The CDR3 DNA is TGCGCCAGCAGTTACTCGCGGGAGTCCTTCGAGCAGTATTTC. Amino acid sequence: CASSYSRESFEQYF.

CDR3 residues: CASSFIGQGTYTQHF. The CDR3 region has the DNA TGTGCCAGCAGCTTCATCGGACAGGGCACATATACGCAGCATTTT. The chain is built from TRBV6-6 and TRBJ2-3, with 8 bases fitting TRBD1. Judging by the DNA end, TRBJ1-5 fits better; the J call may be wrong. The CDR3 runs 15 residues. Germline V CDR1 and CDR2: MNHNY, SVGAGI (reference sequence).

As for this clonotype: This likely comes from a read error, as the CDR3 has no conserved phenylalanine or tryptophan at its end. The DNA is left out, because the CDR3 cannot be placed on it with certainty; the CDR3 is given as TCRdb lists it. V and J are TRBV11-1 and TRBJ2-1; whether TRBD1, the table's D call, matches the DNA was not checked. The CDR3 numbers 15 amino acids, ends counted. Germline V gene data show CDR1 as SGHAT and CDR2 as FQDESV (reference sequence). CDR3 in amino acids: CASRPGQGGYNEPFL.

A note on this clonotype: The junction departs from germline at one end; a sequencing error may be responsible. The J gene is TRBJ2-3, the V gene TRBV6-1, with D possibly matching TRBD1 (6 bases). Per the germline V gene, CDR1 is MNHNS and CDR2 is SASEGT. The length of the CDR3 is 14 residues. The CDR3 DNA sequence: TGTGCCAGCAAGAGTACAGGGAGAACAGATACGGAGTATTTT. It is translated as CASKSTGRTDTEYF.

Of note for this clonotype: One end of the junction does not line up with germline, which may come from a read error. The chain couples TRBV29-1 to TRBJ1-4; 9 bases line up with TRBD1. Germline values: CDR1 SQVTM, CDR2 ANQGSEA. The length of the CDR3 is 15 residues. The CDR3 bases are TGCAGCGTTGAGGCCGTGGGACAGGGTGATGAAAAACCGTTTTTT. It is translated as CSVEAVGQGDEKPFF.

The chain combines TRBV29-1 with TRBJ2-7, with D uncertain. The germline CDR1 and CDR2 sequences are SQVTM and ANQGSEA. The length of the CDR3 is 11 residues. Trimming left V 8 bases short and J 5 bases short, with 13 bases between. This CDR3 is CSLLRWDEQYF. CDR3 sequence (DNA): TGCAGCCTTCTGCGGTGGGACGAGCAGTACTTC.

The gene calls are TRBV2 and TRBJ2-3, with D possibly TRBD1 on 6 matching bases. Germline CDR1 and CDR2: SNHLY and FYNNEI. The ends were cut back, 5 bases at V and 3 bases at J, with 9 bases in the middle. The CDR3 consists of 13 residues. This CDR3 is CASSLQGTDTQYF. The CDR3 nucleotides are TGTGCCAGCAGTCTACAGGGAACAGATACGCAGTATTTT. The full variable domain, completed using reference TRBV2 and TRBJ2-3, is EPEVTQTPSHQVTQMGQEVILRCVPISNHLYFYWYRQILGQKVEFLVSFYNNEISEKSEIFDDQFSVERPDGSNFTLKIRSTKLEDSAMYFCASSLQGTDTQYFGPGTRLTVL.

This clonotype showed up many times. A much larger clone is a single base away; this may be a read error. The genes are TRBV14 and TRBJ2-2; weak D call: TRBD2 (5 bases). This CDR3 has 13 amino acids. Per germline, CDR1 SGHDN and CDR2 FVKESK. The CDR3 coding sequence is TGTGCCAGCAGCCCTTTGAACACCGGGGTGCTGTTTTTT. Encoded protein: CASSPLNTGVLFF.

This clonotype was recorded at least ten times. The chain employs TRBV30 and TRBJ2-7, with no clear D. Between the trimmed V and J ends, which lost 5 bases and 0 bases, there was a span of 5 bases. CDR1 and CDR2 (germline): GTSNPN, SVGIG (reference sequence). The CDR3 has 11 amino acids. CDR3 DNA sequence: TGTGCCTGGGAGAGCTCCTACGAGCAGTACTTC. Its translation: CAWESSYEQYF.

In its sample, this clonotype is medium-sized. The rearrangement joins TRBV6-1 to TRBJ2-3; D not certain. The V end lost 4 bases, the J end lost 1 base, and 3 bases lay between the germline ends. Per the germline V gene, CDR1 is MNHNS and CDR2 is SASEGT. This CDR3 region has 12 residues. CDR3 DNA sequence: TGTGCCAGCAGTGCCCGCACAGATACGCAGTATTTT. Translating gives CASSARTDTQYF.

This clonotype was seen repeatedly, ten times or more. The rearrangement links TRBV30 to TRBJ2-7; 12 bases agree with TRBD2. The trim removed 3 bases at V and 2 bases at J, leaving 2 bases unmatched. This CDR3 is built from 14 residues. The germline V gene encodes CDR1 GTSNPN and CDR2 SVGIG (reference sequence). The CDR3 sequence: CAWRRLAGAYEQYF. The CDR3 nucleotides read TGTGCCTGGAGGCGACTAGCGGGAGCCTACGAGCAGTACTTC.

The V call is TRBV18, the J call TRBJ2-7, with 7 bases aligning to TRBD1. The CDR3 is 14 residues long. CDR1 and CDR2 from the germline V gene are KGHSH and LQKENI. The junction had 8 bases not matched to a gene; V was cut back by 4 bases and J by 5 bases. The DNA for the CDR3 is TGTGCCAGCTCACAGACAGGGATTTGGGACGAGCAGTACTTC. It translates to CASSQTGIWDEQYF. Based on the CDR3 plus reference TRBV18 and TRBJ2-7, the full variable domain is NAGVMQNPRHLVRRRGQEARLRCSPMKGHSHVYWYRQLPEEGLKFMVYLQKENIIDESGMPKERFSAEFPKEGPSILRIQQVVRGDSAAYFCASSQTGIWDEQYFGPGTRLTVT.

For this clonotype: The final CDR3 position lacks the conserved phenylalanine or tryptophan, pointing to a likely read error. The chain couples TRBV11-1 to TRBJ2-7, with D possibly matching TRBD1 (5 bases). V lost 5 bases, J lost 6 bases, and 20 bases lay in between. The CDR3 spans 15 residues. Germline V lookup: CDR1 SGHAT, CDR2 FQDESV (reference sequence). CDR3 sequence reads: CASSLGHGKIGEQYS. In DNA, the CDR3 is TGTGCCAGCAGCCTTGGACACGGAAAAATTGGCGAGCAGTACTCC.

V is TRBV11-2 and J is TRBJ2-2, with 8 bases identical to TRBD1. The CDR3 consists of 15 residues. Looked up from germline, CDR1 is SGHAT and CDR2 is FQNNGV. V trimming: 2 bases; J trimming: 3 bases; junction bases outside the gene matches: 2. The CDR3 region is CASSLQGADTGELFF. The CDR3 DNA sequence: TGTGCCAGCAGCTTACAGGGGGCGGACACCGGGGAGCTGTTTTTT.

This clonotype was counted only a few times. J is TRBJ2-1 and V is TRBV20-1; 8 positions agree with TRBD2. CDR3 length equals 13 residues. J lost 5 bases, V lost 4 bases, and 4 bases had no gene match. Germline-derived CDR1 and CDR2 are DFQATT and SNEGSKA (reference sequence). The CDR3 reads CSAIGGGHNEQFF. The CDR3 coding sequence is TGCAGTGCTATCGGGGGGGGACACAATGAGCAGTTCTTC.

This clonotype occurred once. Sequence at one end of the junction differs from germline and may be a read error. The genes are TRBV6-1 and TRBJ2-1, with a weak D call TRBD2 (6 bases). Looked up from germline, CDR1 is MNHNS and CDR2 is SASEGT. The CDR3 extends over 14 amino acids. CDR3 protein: CASSLAGAINGQFF. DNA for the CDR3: TGTGCCAGCTCACTAGCAGGAGCGATCAATGGGCAGTTCTTC.

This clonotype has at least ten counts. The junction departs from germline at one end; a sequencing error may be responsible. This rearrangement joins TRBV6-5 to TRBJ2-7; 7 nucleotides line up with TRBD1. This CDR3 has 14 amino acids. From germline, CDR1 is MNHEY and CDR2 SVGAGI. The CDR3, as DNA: TGTGCCAGCAGTTACACCGAAACAGGGGACGAGCGGTACTTC. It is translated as CASSYTETGDERYF.

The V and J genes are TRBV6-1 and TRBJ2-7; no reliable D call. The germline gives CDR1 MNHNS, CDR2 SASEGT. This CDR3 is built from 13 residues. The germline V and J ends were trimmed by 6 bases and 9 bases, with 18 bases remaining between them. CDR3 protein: CASSEVYLRGQYF. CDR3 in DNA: TGTGCCAGCAGCGAGGTGTATCTACGAGGGCAGTACTTC.

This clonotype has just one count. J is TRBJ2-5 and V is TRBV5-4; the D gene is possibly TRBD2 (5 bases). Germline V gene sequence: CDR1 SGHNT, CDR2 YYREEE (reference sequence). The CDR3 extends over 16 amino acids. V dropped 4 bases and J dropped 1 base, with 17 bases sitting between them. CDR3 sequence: CASSTLSERLQETQYF. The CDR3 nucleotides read TGTGCCAGCAGCACCCTTAGCGAGAGGCTCCAAGAGACCCAGTACTTC.

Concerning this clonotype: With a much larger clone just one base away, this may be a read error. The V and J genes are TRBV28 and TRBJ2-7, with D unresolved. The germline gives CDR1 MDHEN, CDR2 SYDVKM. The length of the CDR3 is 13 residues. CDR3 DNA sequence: TGTGCCGGCAGTTTATCGGACGGCCGCGAGCAGTACTTC. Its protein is CAGSLSDGREQYF.

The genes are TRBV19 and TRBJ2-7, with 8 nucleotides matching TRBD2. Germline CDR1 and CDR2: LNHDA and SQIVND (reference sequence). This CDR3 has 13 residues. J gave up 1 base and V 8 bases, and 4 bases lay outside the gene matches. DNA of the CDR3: TGTGCCAGTCGCCGGGAGGGGTCCTACGAGCAGTACTTC. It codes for CASRREGSYEQYF.

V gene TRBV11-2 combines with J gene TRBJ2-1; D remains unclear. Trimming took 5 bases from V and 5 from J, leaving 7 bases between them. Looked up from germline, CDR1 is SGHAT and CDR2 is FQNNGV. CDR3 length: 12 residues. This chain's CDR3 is CASSPSNNEQFF. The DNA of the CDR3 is TGTGCCAGCAGCCCTAGTAACAATGAGCAGTTCTTC.

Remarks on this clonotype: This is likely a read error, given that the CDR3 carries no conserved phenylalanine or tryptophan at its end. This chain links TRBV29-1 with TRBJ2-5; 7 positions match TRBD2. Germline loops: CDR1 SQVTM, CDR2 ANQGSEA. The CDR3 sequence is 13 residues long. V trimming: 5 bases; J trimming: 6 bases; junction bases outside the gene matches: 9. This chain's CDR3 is CSVRGRAAKTQYL. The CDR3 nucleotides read TGCAGCGTTCGTGGGAGGGCCGCTAAGACCCAGTACCTC.

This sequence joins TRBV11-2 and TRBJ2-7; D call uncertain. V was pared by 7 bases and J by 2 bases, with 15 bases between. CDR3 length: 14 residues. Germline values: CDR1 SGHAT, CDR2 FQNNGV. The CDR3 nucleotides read TGTGCCAGCATTTTAACTGATACTGCCTACGAGCAGTACTTC. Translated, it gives CASILTDTAYEQYF.

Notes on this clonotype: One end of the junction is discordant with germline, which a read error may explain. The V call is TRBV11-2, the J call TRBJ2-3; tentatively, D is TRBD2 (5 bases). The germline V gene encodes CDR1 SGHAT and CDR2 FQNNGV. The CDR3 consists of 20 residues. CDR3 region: CVSSLDDPLQIARSTDAQYF. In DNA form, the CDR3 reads TGTGTCAGCAGCCTCGATGACCCCCTGCAGATAGCGAGAAGTACAGATGCGCAGTATTTT.

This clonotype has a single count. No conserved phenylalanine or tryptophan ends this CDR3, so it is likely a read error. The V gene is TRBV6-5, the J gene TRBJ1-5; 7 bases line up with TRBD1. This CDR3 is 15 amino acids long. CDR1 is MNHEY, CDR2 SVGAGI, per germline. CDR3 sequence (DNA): TGTGCCAGCAAGAAGGATACAGGGGTCAATCAGTCCCAGCATCTT. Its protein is CASKKDTGVNQSQHL.

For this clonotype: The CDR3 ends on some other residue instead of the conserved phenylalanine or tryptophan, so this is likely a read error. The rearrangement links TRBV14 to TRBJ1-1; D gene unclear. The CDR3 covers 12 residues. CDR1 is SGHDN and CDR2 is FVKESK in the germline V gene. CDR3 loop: CDSSQDRAEAFS. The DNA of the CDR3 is TGTGACAGCAGCCAAGACCGGGCTGAAGCTTTCTCC.